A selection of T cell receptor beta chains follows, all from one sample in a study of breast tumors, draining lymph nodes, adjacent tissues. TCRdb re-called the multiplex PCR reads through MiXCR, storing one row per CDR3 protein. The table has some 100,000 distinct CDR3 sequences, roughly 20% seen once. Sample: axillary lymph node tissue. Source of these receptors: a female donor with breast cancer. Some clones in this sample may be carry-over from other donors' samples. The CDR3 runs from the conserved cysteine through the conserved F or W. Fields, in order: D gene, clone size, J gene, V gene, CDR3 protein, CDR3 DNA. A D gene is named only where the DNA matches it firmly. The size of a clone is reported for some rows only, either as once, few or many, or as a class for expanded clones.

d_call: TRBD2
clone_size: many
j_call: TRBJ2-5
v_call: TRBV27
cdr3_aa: CASGSGLVQETQYF
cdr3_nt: TGTGCCAGCGGGTCGGGACTAGTCCAAGAGACCCAGTACTTC

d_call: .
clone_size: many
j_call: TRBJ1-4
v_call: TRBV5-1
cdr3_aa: CASQGFNEKLFF
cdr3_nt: TGCGCCAGCCAGGGGTTTAATGAAAAACTGTTTTTT

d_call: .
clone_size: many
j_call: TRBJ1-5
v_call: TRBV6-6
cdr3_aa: CASRYGDSNQPQHF
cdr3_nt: TGTGCCAGCAGATACGGGGATAGCAATCAGCCCCAGCATTTT

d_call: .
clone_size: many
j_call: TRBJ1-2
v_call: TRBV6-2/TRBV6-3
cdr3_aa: CASRRGNYGYTF
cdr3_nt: TGTGCCAGCAGGCGCGGGAACTATGGCTACACCTTC

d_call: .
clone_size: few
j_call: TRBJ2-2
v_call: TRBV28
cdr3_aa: CASSTPTGELFF
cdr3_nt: TGTGCCAGCAGTACCCCCACCGGGGAGCTGTTTTTT

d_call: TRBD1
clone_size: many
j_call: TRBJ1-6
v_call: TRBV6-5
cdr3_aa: CASSQDRGFSPLHF
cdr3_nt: TGTGCCAGCAGCCAAGACAGGGGGTTCTCACCCCTCCACTTT

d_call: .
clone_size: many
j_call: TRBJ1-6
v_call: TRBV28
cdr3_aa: CASSLGPLNSPLHF
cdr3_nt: TGTGCCAGCAGTTTGGGCCCTCTGAATTCACCCCTCCACTTT

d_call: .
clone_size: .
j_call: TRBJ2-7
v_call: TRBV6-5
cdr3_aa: CASSPLGRPQEQYF
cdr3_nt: TGTGCCAGCAGCCCTCTAGGACGGCCACAGGAGCAGTACTTC

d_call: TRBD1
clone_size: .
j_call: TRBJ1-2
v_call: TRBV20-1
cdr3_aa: CSAVTGGNGYTF
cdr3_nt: TGCAGTGCAGTTACAGGGGGCAATGGCTACACCTTC

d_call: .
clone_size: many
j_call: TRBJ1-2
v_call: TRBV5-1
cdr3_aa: CASSLNAGANYGYTF
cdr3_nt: TGCGCCAGCAGCTTGAATGCGGGGGCTAACTATGGCTACACCTTC

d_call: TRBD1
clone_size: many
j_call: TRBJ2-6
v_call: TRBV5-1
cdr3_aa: CASSLQDRGFGANVLTF
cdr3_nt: TGCGCCAGCAGCTTGCAGGACAGGGGTTTTGGGGCCAACGTCCTGACTTTC

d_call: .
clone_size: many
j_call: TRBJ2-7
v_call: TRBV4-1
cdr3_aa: CASSPGLLGSYEQYF
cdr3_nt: TGCGCCAGCAGCCCAGGACTTCTAGGGTCCTACGAGCAGTACTTC